This T cell receptor (beta chain) originates from a study of cytomegalovirus exposure and HLA in healthy donors. Study-level information: As an earlier analysis found, around 170 million T cells yielded fewer than 130 million unique TCR beta sequences.

Worth noting for this clone: The antigen is not known.

Germline lookup yields CDR1 MDHEN and CDR2 SYDVKM. Trimming pared 2 bases from V and 5 bases from J, leaving 13 bases between. The CDR3 runs to 15 residues. Findings of the study overall: The listing of roughly 160 TCR beta chains classed them as cytomegalovirus-associated.

With 60 Vbeta and 13 Jbeta primers, the PCR was carried out. Produced via immunoSEQ multiplex PCR; TCRdb's table is partial and in-frame only. The sample holds over 80,000 clones, around 82% seen once. The chain combines TRBV28 with TRBJ1-5, with D uncertain. The clonotype was recovered from a man in his thirties or forties in good health and CMV-seropositive. Sequences were obtained from PBMCs. The CDR3 protein is CASSLRSGDHQPQHF. CDR3 in DNA: TGTGCCAGCAGTTTAAGATCCGGAGATCATCAGCCCCAGCATTTT.